The rows below give T cell receptor beta chains drawn from one sample of a study of identical twins. A single record per CDR3 protein comes from TCRdb applying MiXCR to the 5' RACE reads. The table includes approximately 530,000 distinct CDR3 sequences, about 20% detected once. The same data also went into a second study, on yellow fever vaccine responses in identical twins.

Sequencing was carried out using CD4+ T cells sorted from blood. These receptors came from a young woman in good health. Both conserved end residues are trimmed from each CDR3.

v_call: TRBV12-3/TRBV12-4
cdr3_aa: ASTASGSASYNEQF

v_call: TRBV10-3
cdr3_aa: AISGQATLSYEQY

v_call: TRBV5-1
cdr3_aa: ASSLRREVYEQY

v_call: TRBV7-9
cdr3_aa: ASNPIPTENYNEQF

v_call: TRBV5-1
cdr3_aa: ASSLEGAVMNTEAF

v_call: TRBV7-2
cdr3_aa: ASSLQWGEKLF

v_call: TRBV6-6
cdr3_aa: ASSPTLDSPLH

v_call: TRBV7-8
cdr3_aa: ASSLGWDRASTEAF

v_call: TRBV20-1
cdr3_aa: SARPPPGDAYEQY

v_call: TRBV12-3/TRBV12-4
cdr3_aa: ASRLTGEETQY

v_call: TRBV24-1
cdr3_aa: ATSDPARGGPYNEQF

v_call: TRBV4-1
cdr3_aa: ASSQGLAGVGEQY

v_call: TRBV11-3
cdr3_aa: ASSFGTGGTYEQY

v_call: TRBV10-3
cdr3_aa: AISGATSNGELF

v_call: TRBV10-1
cdr3_aa: ASGAGVNSPLH

v_call: TRBV18
cdr3_aa: ASSPPTGGYNEQF

v_call: TRBV28
cdr3_aa: ASHTSVNTEAF

v_call: TRBV2
cdr3_aa: ASSPGPIQGQPQH

v_call: TRBV14
cdr3_aa: ASSPTSGGWETQY

v_call: TRBV6-5
cdr3_aa: ASSYSTQGLAGGPNEQF

v_call: TRBV27
cdr3_aa: ASSLRGQGWRNEQF

v_call: TRBV5-1
cdr3_aa: ASSLALLSGSPLEQY

v_call: TRBV14
cdr3_aa: ASNQRKTSGSDGRQF

v_call: TRBV19
cdr3_aa: ASSVSGRLGTGELF

v_call: TRBV12-3/TRBV12-4
cdr3_aa: ASTPDSGSYEQY

v_call: TRBV20-1
cdr3_aa: SARDQRGGSQF

v_call: TRBV4-2
cdr3_aa: ASSQKLRDTYEQY

v_call: TRBV4-1
cdr3_aa: ASGQGGNTEAF

v_call: TRBV18
cdr3_aa: ASSPTFGPDSPLH

v_call: TRBV20-1
cdr3_aa: SARDRLEPQH

v_call: TRBV10-3
cdr3_aa: AISPDRGQTHEQY

v_call: TRBV12-3/TRBV12-4
cdr3_aa: ASSLDSRGTARDEQY

v_call: TRBV28
cdr3_aa: ASSLAGPPNYGYT

v_call: TRBV5-8
cdr3_aa: ASKRGQGRAEAF

v_call: TRBV6-2/TRBV6-3
cdr3_aa: ATLRRPQETQY

v_call: TRBV5-1
cdr3_aa: ASSSGVGPTEAF

v_call: TRBV11-2
cdr3_aa: ASSKGLPGGSYNEQF

v_call: TRBV3-1
cdr3_aa: ASMGVWGNGYGYT

v_call: TRBV10-3
cdr3_aa: AISLAEWGNEQF